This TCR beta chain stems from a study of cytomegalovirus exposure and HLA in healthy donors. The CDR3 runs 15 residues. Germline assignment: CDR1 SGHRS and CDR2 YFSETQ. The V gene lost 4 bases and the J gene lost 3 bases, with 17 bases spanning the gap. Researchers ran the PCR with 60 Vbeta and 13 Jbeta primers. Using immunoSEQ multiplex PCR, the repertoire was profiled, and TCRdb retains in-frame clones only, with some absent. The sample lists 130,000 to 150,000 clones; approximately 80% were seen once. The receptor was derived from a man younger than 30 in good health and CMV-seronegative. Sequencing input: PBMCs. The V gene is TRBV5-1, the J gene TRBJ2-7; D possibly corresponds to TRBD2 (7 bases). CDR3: CASSPEGRGGYEQYF. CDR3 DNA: TGCGCCAGCAGCCCCGAGGGGAGGGGGGGCTACGAGCAGTACTTC.